This entry concerns a single T cell receptor beta chain. The sample originates from a study of blood T cell repertoires in COVID-19. Clones were sequenced by immunoSEQ multiplex PCR, and TCRdb holds only the in-frame ones, with some missing. The sample has over 50,000 clones; about 90% are singletons. Sequencing input: peripheral blood. This TCR was sampled from a human donor in a cohort sampled during active COVID-19.

DNA of the CDR3: TGTGCCAGCAGTCCCGGGACAGAGCAGTTCTTC. The encoded protein is CASSPGTEQFF. The V and J genes are TRBV9 and TRBJ2-1, with D possibly matching TRBD1 (6 bases). Per germline, CDR1 SGDLS and CDR2 YYNGEE. The CDR3 has 11 amino acids. Deletions cut 5 bases from V and 10 bases from J, with 10 bases between.